What follows are 20 T cell receptor beta chains derived from one specimen sequenced in a study of T cells in Graves' hyperthyroidism and ophthalmopathy. The TCR beta CDR3 regions underwent amplification using RNA transcripts as the source. In the first-round RT-PCR of the TCR CDR3, the HTBI primer set was used. TCRdb re-called the multiplex PCR reads through MiXCR, storing one row per CDR3 protein. The table lists around 620,000 distinct CDR3 sequences, around 14% of them singletons. Sequencing used blood. Receptors were obtained from a woman under 30 with Graves' ophthalmopathy.

The V and J genes are TRBV12-3 or TRBV12-4 and TRBJ2-2, with TRBD2 matching 11 bases. With 6 bases clipped from V and 3 bases from J, the junction kept 12 bases outside the gene matches. This CDR3 region has 18 residues. As DNA, the CDR3 is TGTGCCAGCAGATCCGGGACTAGCGGTTCCCTCGACACCGGGGAGCTGTTTTTT. Translation: CASRSGTSGSLDTGELFF.

In this sample, this clonotype turned up once. A clone one base away is much larger, so this may be a read error. The chain recombines TRBV19 with TRBJ2-5; possibly TRBD1 for D (5 bases). The CDR3 totals 15 residues. The ends were cut back, 5 bases at V and 4 bases at J, with 17 bases in the middle. Germline lookup yields CDR1 LNHDA and CDR2 SQIVND (reference sequence). CDR3 sequence reads: CASSPRNVRGETQYF. The CDR3 DNA sequence: TGTGCCAGTAGTCCCCGAAATGTTAGGGGAGAGACCCAGTACTTC.

This clonotype was seen at least ten times. This chain connects TRBV27 to TRBJ2-7, with a weak D call TRBD2 (6 bases). The germline V and J ends were trimmed by 5 bases and 3 bases, with 14 bases remaining between them. The CDR3 is 14 amino acids. CDR1 is MNHEY, CDR2 SMNVEV, per germline (reference sequence). DNA of the CDR3: TGTGCCAGCAGTCCGCGGGGACGGGGCTACGAGCAGTACTTC. Encoded protein: CASSPRGRGYEQYF.

This clonotype was detected ten times or more. The gene calls are TRBV7-9 and TRBJ2-1; 8 bases are a match to TRBD2. The CDR3 has 15 residues. In germline, CDR1 is SEHNR, CDR2 FQNEAQ (reference sequence). The ends lost 2 bases at V and 6 bases at J; junction bases unmatched: 6. CDR3 loop: CASSLSSGSLNEQFF. The CDR3 region has the DNA TGTGCCAGCAGCTTATCCAGCGGGAGTCTCAATGAGCAGTTCTTC.

This clonotype has more than one count but fewer than ten. J is TRBJ1-3 and V is TRBV20-1; D is ambiguous. V was trimmed by 3 bases and J by 0 bases, leaving 12 bases between them. CDR1 and CDR2 (germline): DFQATT, SNEGSKA (reference sequence). The CDR3 is 15 residues long. CDR3 DNA: TGCAGTGCTAGTAATCCTCAAGGCTCTGGAAACACCATATATTTT. It translates to CSASNPQGSGNTIYF.

The table lists this clonotype with many counts. The chain combines TRBV6-2 or TRBV6-3 with TRBJ2-2; 7 nucleotides agree with TRBD1. The length of the CDR3 is 15 residues. V lost 5 bases, J lost 7 bases, and 10 bases stayed unmatched. Germline assignment: CDR1 MNHEY and CDR2 SVGEGT. CDR3 coding DNA: TGTGCCAGCAGTGGACCTACAGGGGCGGGCGGGGAGCTGTTTTTT. Translating it yields CASSGPTGAGGELFF.

The CDR3, as DNA: TGTGCCAGCAGTTACCGGGGGGGGACTCCCTACGAGCAGTTCTTC. Its translation is CASSYRGGTPYEQFF. The chain links TRBV6-2 or TRBV6-3 to TRBJ2-7; 8 nucleotides match TRBD2. The J call may be faulty, since TRBJ2-1 better matches the DNA end. This CDR3 region has 15 residues. Germline lookup yields CDR1 MNHEY and CDR2 SVGEGT.

The CDR3 protein is CASSAVAGGAGANVLTF. CDR3 DNA: TGTGCCAGCAGCGCCGTAGCGGGAGGGGCTGGGGCCAACGTCCTGACTTTC. This chain connects TRBV9 to TRBJ2-6; TRBD2 agrees at 11 bases. Germline CDR1 is SGDLS and CDR2 is YYNGEE. Unmatched junction bases numbered 4, after V lost 3 bases and J lost 2 bases. This CDR3 comprises 17 residues.

This clonotype showed up just a few times. The chain employs TRBV7-9 and TRBJ1-6, with 10 bases that match TRBD1. Per the germline V gene, CDR1 is SEHNR and CDR2 is FQNEAQ (reference sequence). V was clipped by 5 bases and J by 9 bases; unmatched bases: 13. The CDR3 loop spans 17 amino acids. The CDR3 protein is CASSQGERQGAGSPLHF. CDR3 nucleotides: TGTGCCAGCAGCCAAGGGGAACGACAGGGGGCTGGTTCACCCCTCCACTTT.

This clonotype was seen ten or more times. This chain uses TRBV6-5 with TRBJ1-1; D is unclear. The germline V gene encodes CDR1 MNHEY and CDR2 SVGAGI. V lost 2 bases, J lost 4 bases, and 8 bases lay in between. The CDR3 runs 13 residues. The CDR3 DNA reads TGTGCCAGCAGTTACGGGGTGGGCACTGAAGCTTTCTTT. Its translation is CASSYGVGTEAFF.

A few counts support this clonotype. This rearrangement joins TRBV6-1 to TRBJ1-5; 7 bases match TRBD1. The CDR3 is 15 amino acids. The ends lost 8 bases at V and 5 bases at J; junction bases unmatched: 12. Per germline, CDR1 MNHNS and CDR2 SASEGT. The CDR3 region is CASGTGAGVDQPQHF. The CDR3, as DNA: TGTGCCAGCGGTACAGGGGCCGGGGTCGATCAGCCCCAGCATTTT.

In this sample, this clonotype turned up a few times. CDR3 bases: TGTGCCAGCATCGGGAGGGACACGGAAACCTCTGGAAACACCATATATTTT. It encodes CASIGRDTETSGNTIYF. This chain uses TRBV6-1 with TRBJ1-3, with D possibly TRBD1 on 6 matching bases. Germline CDR1 and CDR2: MNHNS and SASEGT. The V end was cut by 7 bases, the J end by 0 bases, with 19 bases between. The CDR3 has 17 amino acids.

This clonotype has only a few counts. The V gene is TRBV6-2 or TRBV6-3, the J gene TRBJ2-1, with D unclear. Trimming left V 5 bases short and J 9 bases short, with 8 bases between. The length of the CDR3 is 11 residues. Germline lookup yields CDR1 MNHEY and CDR2 SVGEGT. For the CDR3, the DNA is TGTGCCAGCAGTCACGGGTCTGAGCAGTTCTTC. The encoded protein is CASSHGSEQFF.

In this sample, this clonotype turned up many times. The V and J genes are TRBV7-8 and TRBJ2-7; the D gene is possibly TRBD2 (6 bases). The CDR3 length is 16 residues. Germline lookup yields CDR1 SGHVS and CDR2 FQNEAQ. V lost 2 bases and J lost 2, with 16 bases in between. The DNA for the CDR3 is TGTGCCAGCAGCTTACCTTTTACCCGGGAGCCCTACGAGCAGTACTTC. Translated: CASSLPFTREPYEQYF.

This clonotype was recorded many times. The genes are TRBV12-3 or TRBV12-4 and TRBJ2-7; a possible D gene is TRBD1 (6 bases). The CDR3 consists of 17 residues. Trimming took 7 bases from V and 2 from J, leaving 24 bases between them. The CDR3 DNA sequence: TGTGCCAGCATTGAACTACCCCGACAGGTGATTCCCTACGAGCAGTACTTC. Translating gives CASIELPRQVIPYEQYF.

This clonotype was counted at least ten times. The V gene is TRBV28, the J gene TRBJ1-4, with D maybe TRBD1 (6 bases). V lost 7 bases, J lost 6 bases, and 21 bases lay in between. The CDR3 is 16 amino acids. Germline V gene sequence: CDR1 MDHEN, CDR2 SYDVKM. In DNA form, the CDR3 reads TGTGCCAGCACCCCGGGGGCCGGGCAGGGGCATGAAAAACTGTTTTTT. Amino acids: CASTPGAGQGHEKLFF.

V and J are TRBV6-2 or TRBV6-3 and TRBJ1-3; no definite D call. The germline CDR1 and CDR2 sequences are MNHEY and SVGEGT. This CDR3 spans 15 amino acids. Trimming shortened V by 2 bases and J by 0 bases, and 8 bases separated the two germline ends. The CDR3 sequence: CASSYGGYSGNTIYF. The DNA of the CDR3 is TGTGCCAGCAGTTACGGCGGGTACTCTGGAAACACCATATATTTT.

There are a few counts of this clonotype. The chain is built from TRBV20-1 and TRBJ2-3; 10 positions agree with TRBD2. The CDR3 covers 14 residues. V lost 5 bases and J lost 4; bases outside the gene matches: 6. Germline V lookup: CDR1 DFQATT, CDR2 SNEGSKA (reference sequence). CDR3: CSARKAGGPDTQYF. DNA of the CDR3: TGCAGTGCTCGGAAAGCGGGAGGGCCAGATACGCAGTATTTT.

The J gene is TRBJ1-3, the V gene TRBV12-3 or TRBV12-4; TRBD1 matches at 9 bases. Trimming at V came to 7 bases and at J to 1 base, leaving 5 bases not matched to a gene. CDR3 length: 15 residues. This chain's CDR3 is CASNTGGISGNTIYF. DNA for the CDR3: TGTGCCAGCAATACAGGGGGCATTTCTGGAAACACCATATATTTT.

This clonotype showed up just a few times. CDR3 loop: CASNRGVRRQPQHF. The DNA for the CDR3 is TGTGCCAGTAACCGTGGAGTGAGGCGTCAGCCCCAGCATTTT. The chain couples TRBV19 to TRBJ1-5; D not certain. This CDR3 contains 14 residues. Germline loops: CDR1 LNHDA, CDR2 SQIVND (reference sequence). Trimming stripped 7 bases from V and 6 bases from J, with 16 bases between.